These T cell receptor beta chains were read from a single sample in a study of metastatic and nonmetastatic thyroid tumors. With MiXCR, TCRdb called clones anew from the PCR reads. The sample has approximately 35,000 clones, roughly 22% seen once. What was sequenced was tumor tissue. All receptors come from a male donor with papillary thyroid cancer or a benign thyroid nodule (not recorded which). Some clones in this sample may be carry-over from other donors' samples. The CDR3 runs from the conserved cysteine through the conserved F or W. D genes are given only for firm matches. A row's size may be missing; if present it is once, few, many or a size class.

abundance	d_gene	v_gene	j_gene	CDR3aa	CDR3nt
medium-sized	-	TRBV5-1	TRBJ2-2	CASSKQVENTGELFF	TGCGCCAGCAGTAAACAGGTAGAAAACACCGGGGAGCTGTTTTTT
few	-	TRBV6-1	TRBJ1-1	CASERGGTEAFF	TGTGCCAGCGAAAGGGGAGGAACTGAAGCTTTCTTT
many	-	TRBV27	TRBJ2-4	CASSFLPGAGRKNIQYF	TGTGCCAGCAGTTTTCTACCGGGTGCGGGACGGAAAAACATTCAGTACTTC
few	-	TRBV6-2/TRBV6-3	TRBJ2-7	CASSLDAPYEQYF	TGTGCCAGCAGTTTGGACGCTCCCTACGAGCAGTACTTC
few	-	TRBV20-1	TRBJ2-1	CSSLGAPYNEQFF	TGCAGTTCTCTGGGTGCCCCCTACAATGAGCAGTTCTTC
many	-	TRBV7-6	TRBJ2-7	CASSLNPFGAGIYEQYF	TGTGCCAGCAGCTTAAATCCTTTTGGTGCAGGGATCTACGAGCAGTACTTC
medium-sized	-	TRBV19	TRBJ2-2	CASRVSGRLNTGELFF	TGTGCCAGTAGAGTTTCAGGGAGATTGAACACCGGGGAGCTGTTTTTT
many	TRBD1	TRBV7-8	TRBJ1-6	CASSRDSDNSPLHF	TGTGCCAGCAGCAGGGACAGCGATAATTCACCCCTCCACTTT
many	-	TRBV7-2	TRBJ2-3	CASSLAKSTQYF	TGTGCCAGCAGCTTAGCTAAGTCGACGCAGTATTTT
-	-	TRBV28	TRBJ1-3	CASSLMQGSANSGNTIYF	TGTGCCAGCAGTTTAATGCAGGGTTCAGCAAACTCTGGAAACACCATATATTTT
-	TRBD1	TRBV5-1	TRBJ1-1	CASSLGGQGGRTEAFF	TGCGCCAGCAGCTTGGGTGGACAGGGAGGGAGAACTGAAGCTTTCTTT
-	-	TRBV2	TRBJ2-2	CASSDGTGGELFF	TGTGCCAGCAGCGATGGGACGGGCGGGGAGCTGTTTTTT
many	-	TRBV10-3	TRBJ1-5	CAISVAGNQPQHF	TGTGCCATCAGTGTCGCAGGGAACCAGCCCCAGCATTTT
many	-	TRBV18	TRBJ1-1	CASSPQSQGPSMNTEAFF	TGTGCCAGCTCACCACAATCGCAGGGGCCTAGCATGAACACTGAAGCTTTCTTT
many	TRBD2	TRBV5-1	TRBJ2-3	CASSLLATSTDTQYF	TGCGCCAGCAGCTTACTAGCGACTAGCACAGATACGCAGTATTTT
many	-	TRBV11-2	TRBJ1-2	CASSLGGRGISEGYTF	TGTGCCAGCAGCTTAGGGGGTCGCGGGATCTCAGAGGGCTACACCTTC
few	-	TRBV28	TRBJ1-5	CASATGTGGGQPQHF	TGTGCCAGCGCAACAGGTACGGGGGGCGGTCAGCCCCAGCATTTT
many	TRBD2	TRBV9	TRBJ2-1	CASSPRTSGGEQSF	TGTGCCAGCAGCCCCCGGACTAGCGGTGGGGAGCAGTCCTTC
many	TRBD1	TRBV4-2	TRBJ2-3	CASSLTGGSLTDTQYF	TGTGCCAGCAGCCTGACAGGGGGCAGTTTAACAGATACGCAGTATTTT
-	TRBD1	TRBV18	TRBJ1-1	CASSPQGDRAFF	TGTGCCAGCTCACCGCAGGGGGACAGAGCTTTCTTT
many	-	TRBV4-1	TRBJ1-5	CASSQEEDFQPQHF	TGCGCCAGCAGCCAAGAGGAAGACTTTCAGCCCCAGCATTTT
-	-	TRBV5-1	TRBJ2-1	CASSFPRGTFSYNEQFF	TGCGCCAGCAGCTTCCCCCGAGGGACATTCTCCTACAATGAGCAGTTCTTC
many	TRBD2	TRBV5-5	TRBJ2-7	CASRRSGLAGAYEQYF	TGTGCCAGCAGGCGTTCGGGACTAGCGGGGGCCTACGAGCAGTACTTC
few	-	TRBV10-1	TRBJ2-2	CASSDLVPGELFF	TGCGCCAGCAGTGATCTAGTCCCCGGTGAGCTGTTTTTT
-	-	TRBV7-2	TRBJ2-7	CASSFYYSYEQYF	TGTGCCAGCAGCTTTTACTACTCCTACGAGCAGTACTTC
medium-sized	-	TRBV12-3/TRBV12-4	TRBJ2-6	CASSLARSGANVLTF	TGTGCCAGCAGTTTAGCGAGATCTGGGGCCAACGTCCTGACTTTC
-	-	TRBV7-8	TRBJ1-2	CASSAYRVANYGYTF	TGTGCCAGCAGCGCCTACAGGGTTGCTAACTATGGCTACACCTTC
many	-	TRBV20-1	TRBJ1-3	CSVVGKGNTIYF	TGCAGCGTAGTAGGGAAGGGAAACACCATATATTTT
-	-	TRBV18	TRBJ1-4	CASLRGQTNEKLFF	TGTGCCAGCTTACGCGGACAAACAAATGAAAAACTGTTTTTT
many	TRBD2	TRBV11-2	TRBJ2-1	CASSPSGSHNEQFF	TGTGCCAGCAGCCCTAGCGGGAGTCATAATGAGCAGTTCTTC
-	-	TRBV28	TRBJ2-2	CASSSGTPVMCRELFF	TGTGCCAGCAGTTCCGGGACGCCGGTGATGTGCCGGGAGCTGTTTTTT
few	-	TRBV20-1	TRBJ1-6	CSASGQGANNSPLHF	TGCAGTGCTTCGGGACAAGGAGCTAATAATTCACCCCTCCACTTT
many	-	TRBV5-1	TRBJ2-3	CASSLGVSLGTDTQYF	TGCGCCAGCAGCTTGGGGGTTAGCCTAGGCACAGATACGCAGTATTTT
many	-	TRBV20-1	TRBJ1-2	CSATPGASKYGYTF	TGCAGTGCCACCCCAGGGGCCTCGAAGTATGGCTACACCTTC
many	-	TRBV2	TRBJ2-1	CASSEDSLAEQFF	TGTGCCAGCAGTGAAGATAGCCTTGCAGAGCAGTTCTTC
many	-	TRBV7-9	TRBJ2-5	CASSWTGVQETQYF	TGTGCCAGCAGCTGGACCGGGGTCCAAGAGACCCAGTACTTC